Many counts were recorded for the clone carrying this T cell receptor beta chain. Its antigen is undetermined. Listed TCR primers and previously described methods were used for bulk TCR libraries. TCRdb used MiXCR to reprocess the PCR reads, holding one entry per CDR3 protein. The table shows some 320,000 distinct CDR3 sequences, with about 23% occurring only once. The data are from a study of molecular identifiers for immune sequencing clone quantification. A CD8+CD4-CCR7+CD45RA+ gate was used to sort naive CD8 T cells. Looked up from germline, CDR1 is MGHRA and CDR2 is YSYEKL. The CDR3 contains 15 residues. V lost 4 bases and J lost 5, with 15 bases in between. Regarding the study as a whole: Same-barcode identical TCR molecules could make highly expanded clones look smaller than they are.

Sequencing used naive CD8+ T cells from blood, with Jurkat cell RNA spiked in. The subset denotes: FACS-sorted CD8+CD4-CCR7+CD45RA+ naive T cells. V gene TRBV4-1 combines with J gene TRBJ2-1; D is uncertain. This clonotype was obtained from a human donor in good health. Some libraries in this study had Jurkat cell RNA spiked in. The CDR3 sequence: CASSPQLGRNNEQFF. The CDR3 coding sequence is TGCGCCAGCAGCCCCCAGCTCGGCAGAAACAATGAGCAGTTCTTC.